This is a list of T cell receptor beta chains from one sample in a study of shared clonotypes between healthy human individuals. Libraries were prepared by immunoSEQ multiplex PCR; TCRdb keeps only in-frame clonotypes and omits some of them. The sample includes about 490,000 clones, around 73% of them seen just once. Sequenced input: PBMCs. These receptors came from a woman aged 35 to 49 in good health. Some clones in this sample may be carry-over from other donors' samples. CDR3s include the opening cysteine and the closing phenylalanine or tryptophan. A D gene is named only where the DNA matches it firmly. The size of a clone is reported for some rows only, either as once, few or many, or as a class for expanded clones.

J gene: TRBJ2-1
clone size: .
V gene: TRBV4-1
D gene: TRBD2
CDR3 protein: CASSPLSGTSELF
CDR3 DNA: TGCGCCAGCAGCCCGCTTTCCGGGACTAGCGAGCTCTTC

J gene: TRBJ2-1
clone size: .
V gene: TRBV10-3
D gene: TRBD1
CDR3 protein: CAISDRYGVGQVDEQFF
CDR3 DNA: TGTGCCATCAGTGATCGGTACGGGGTTGGACAGGTCGATGAGCAGTTCTTC

J gene: TRBJ2-3
clone size: .
V gene: TRBV15
D gene: .
CDR3 protein: CATSRDLSGSTDTQYF
CDR3 DNA: TGTGCCACCAGCAGAGATCTCAGCGGGAGCACAGATACGCAGTATTTT

J gene: TRBJ2-2
clone size: .
V gene: TRBV7-9
D gene: .
CDR3 protein: CASSLVPHPVNTGELFF
CDR3 DNA: TGTGCCAGCAGCTTGGTGCCCCACCCGGTGAACACCGGGGAGCTGTTTTTT

J gene: TRBJ1-5
clone size: .
V gene: TRBV5-1
D gene: .
CDR3 protein: CASSLVPGGNQPQHF
CDR3 DNA: TGCGCCAGCAGCTTGGTTCCAGGGGGCAATCAGCCCCAGCATTTT

J gene: TRBJ2-1
clone size: .
V gene: TRBV5-1
D gene: .
CDR3 protein: CASSSLAAVSYNEQFF
CDR3 DNA: TGCGCCAGCAGCTCCTTAGCGGCCGTCTCCTACAATGAGCAGTTCTTC

J gene: TRBJ2-2
clone size: .
V gene: TRBV7-9
D gene: .
CDR3 protein: CASSFSWNTGELFF
CDR3 DNA: TGTGCCAGCAGCTTTAGTTGGAACACCGGGGAGCTGTTTTTT

J gene: TRBJ2-7
clone size: .
V gene: TRBV27
D gene: .
CDR3 protein: CASSPGQFYEQYF
CDR3 DNA: TGTGCCAGCTCACCAGGGCAATTCTACGAGCAGTACTTC

J gene: TRBJ2-2
clone size: .
V gene: TRBV19
D gene: TRBD1
CDR3 protein: CASRGTGLTGELFF
CDR3 DNA: TGTGCCAGTAGGGGGACAGGGCTCACCGGGGAGCTGTTTTTT

J gene: TRBJ2-2
clone size: .
V gene: TRBV5-1
D gene: TRBD1
CDR3 protein: CASSLETGPNTGELFF
CDR3 DNA: TGCGCCAGCAGCTTGGAGACAGGGCCGAACACCGGGGAGCTGTTTTTT

J gene: TRBJ2-1
clone size: .
V gene: TRBV28
D gene: TRBD2
CDR3 protein: CAMAAGGGDEQFF
CDR3 DNA: TGTGCCATGGCGGCGGGAGGGGGCGATGAGCAGTTCTTC

J gene: TRBJ2-1
clone size: once
V gene: TRBV29-1
D gene: .
CDR3 protein: CSVEAWGNEQFF
CDR3 DNA: TGCAGCGTTGAGGCTTGGGGCAATGAGCAGTTCTTC

J gene: TRBJ2-7
clone size: .
V gene: TRBV5-1
D gene: TRBD1
CDR3 protein: CASSLGGQAVYEQYF
CDR3 DNA: TGCGCCAGCAGCTTGGGTGGACAGGCCGTCTACGAGCAGTACTTC

J gene: TRBJ2-1
clone size: once
V gene: TRBV6-5
D gene: TRBD2
CDR3 protein: CASSRTSGIYNEQFF
CDR3 DNA: TGTGCCAGCAGTCGGACTAGCGGGATCTACAATGAGCAGTTCTTC

J gene: TRBJ2-5
clone size: .
V gene: TRBV6-7
D gene: .
CDR3 protein: CASTGRRRRGETQYF
CDR3 DNA: TGTGCCAGCACCGGGCGTCGAAGGCGAGGGGAGACCCAGTACTTC

J gene: TRBJ1-2
clone size: few
V gene: TRBV6-1
D gene: .
CDR3 protein: CASNLAPGTFYGYTF
CDR3 DNA: TGTGCCAGCAACCTCGCCCCGGGGACCTTCTATGGCTACACCTTC

J gene: TRBJ2-1
clone size: .
V gene: TRBV7-2
D gene: .
CDR3 protein: CASSTPPTSGEQFF
CDR3 DNA: TGTGCCAGCAGCACCCCCCCGACTAGTGGAGAGCAGTTCTTC

J gene: TRBJ1-2
clone size: .
V gene: TRBV7-8
D gene: .
CDR3 protein: CASSLGRRGDYGYTF
CDR3 DNA: TGTGCCAGCAGCTTAGGTAGACGGGGAGACTATGGCTACACCTTC

J gene: TRBJ2-7
clone size: .
V gene: TRBV11-2
D gene: TRBD2
CDR3 protein: CASSQRLAGVYEQYF
CDR3 DNA: TGTGCCAGCAGCCAACGACTAGCGGGAGTATACGAGCAGTACTTC

J gene: TRBJ1-2
clone size: few
V gene: TRBV2
D gene: TRBD1
CDR3 protein: CASEHRDSIYGYTF
CDR3 DNA: TGTGCCAGTGAGCACCGGGACAGTATCTATGGCTACACCTTC

J gene: TRBJ2-7
clone size: few
V gene: TRBV30
D gene: .
CDR3 protein: CAWSKVGLGEQYF
CDR3 DNA: TGTGCCTGGAGTAAAGTGGGGCTCGGCGAGCAGTACTTC

J gene: TRBJ1-5
clone size: .
V gene: TRBV7-8
D gene: TRBD1
CDR3 protein: CASSLRDRVYQPQHF
CDR3 DNA: TGTGCCAGCAGTCTCCGGGACAGGGTGTATCAGCCCCAGCATTTT

J gene: TRBJ2-2
clone size: .
V gene: TRBV10-3
D gene: TRBD2
CDR3 protein: CASGTSENTGELFF
CDR3 DNA: TGTGCCTCCGGGACTAGCGAGAACACCGGGGAGCTGTTTTTT

J gene: TRBJ1-1
clone size: once
V gene: TRBV7-2
D gene: .
CDR3 protein: CASSYLPGVRYYTEAFF
CDR3 DNA: TGTGCCAGCAGCTACCTCCCCGGGGTTAGGTATTACACTGAAGCTTTCTTT

J gene: TRBJ2-7
clone size: many
V gene: TRBV9
D gene: TRBD2
CDR3 protein: CASSFGLAEPYEQYF
CDR3 DNA: TGTGCCAGCAGCTTCGGACTAGCCGAGCCCTACGAGCAGTACTTC

J gene: TRBJ2-2
clone size: many
V gene: TRBV5-4
D gene: .
CDR3 protein: CASSLKLGNTGELFF
CDR3 DNA: TGTGCCAGCAGCTTGAAACTCGGAAACACCGGGGAGCTGTTTTTT

J gene: TRBJ1-1
clone size: few
V gene: TRBV6-1
D gene: .
CDR3 protein: CASSEQKNTEAFF
CDR3 DNA: TGTGCCAGCAGTGAACAGAAAAACACTGAAGCTTTCTTT

J gene: TRBJ1-5
clone size: few
V gene: TRBV9
D gene: .
CDR3 protein: CASSVGAGGQPQHF
CDR3 DNA: TGTGCCAGCAGCGTAGGGGCAGGCGGTCAGCCCCAGCATTTT

J gene: TRBJ1-1
clone size: .
V gene: TRBV5-6
D gene: .
CDR3 protein: CASSSGTQNTEAFF
CDR3 DNA: TGTGCCAGCAGCTCCGGGACTCAGAACACTGAAGCTTTCTTT

J gene: TRBJ1-4
clone size: .
V gene: TRBV6-1
D gene: .
CDR3 protein: CASGERDEKLFF
CDR3 DNA: TGTGCCAGCGGGGAACGGGATGAAAAACTGTTTTTT

J gene: TRBJ1-1
clone size: .
V gene: TRBV29-1
D gene: .
CDR3 protein: CSVEGAENTEAFF
CDR3 DNA: TGCAGCGTTGAAGGTGCAGAGAACACTGAAGCTTTCTTT

J gene: TRBJ2-2
clone size: once
V gene: TRBV28
D gene: .
CDR3 protein: CASRTMGVPGELFF
CDR3 DNA: TGTGCCAGCAGGACGATGGGGGTCCCCGGGGAGCTGTTTTTT

J gene: TRBJ2-3
clone size: .
V gene: TRBV5-1
D gene: .
CDR3 protein: CATRQGQPSTDTQYF
CDR3 DNA: TGCGCCACCAGGCAAGGACAGCCTAGCACAGATACGCAGTATTTT

J gene: TRBJ2-2
clone size: .
V gene: TRBV6-1
D gene: .
CDR3 protein: CASSAPGPGELFF
CDR3 DNA: TGTGCCAGCAGTGCCCCGGGTCCCGGGGAGCTGTTTTTT

J gene: TRBJ2-3
clone size: .
V gene: TRBV2
D gene: TRBD1
CDR3 protein: CASRMTGGEHTQYF
CDR3 DNA: TGTGCCAGCAGGATGACAGGGGGCGAGCATACGCAGTATTTT